This T cell receptor beta chain was identified during a study of CD8 T cells in ankylosing spondylitis. Whole-study results and caveats: Researchers reportedly found disease-linked clones significantly enriched in matched ankylosing spondylitis synovial fluid. Apparently characteristic of ankylosing spondylitis blood was a TCR beta motif (fewer than 10 highly homologous variants).

This CDR3 region has 17 residues. Scientists made TCR beta libraries using quantitative 5'-RACE with molecular barcodes. A single record per CDR3 protein comes from TCRdb applying MiXCR to the 5' RACE reads. Of roughly 350,000 distinct CDR3 sequences listed, 7% to 9% are singletons. This clonotype was observed a handful of times. Its antigen remains unidentified. This receptor was taken from a male donor with ankylosing spondylitis. The V call is TRBV21-1, the J call TRBJ2-7. TRBV21-1 is noted as a pseudogene. The sequenced sample consisted of blood, either unsorted or a sorted T cell fraction (not recorded which). DNA of the CDR3: TGTGCCAGCAGCAAAGACGGATATAGGCAGGTTCCCTACGAGCAGTACTTC. It codes for CASSKDGYRQVPYEQYF.